Detailed here is one TCR beta chain. Data came from immunoSEQ multiplex PCR; TCRdb stores just in-frame clones and leaves some out. Here the sample spans 250,000 to 300,000 clones, about nine tenths being singletons. From germline, CDR1 is LNHDA and CDR2 SQIVND (reference sequence). The ends were cut back, 5 bases at V and 4 bases at J, with 6 bases in the middle. There are 12 residues in the CDR3. This sample stems from a study of blood T cell repertoires in COVID-19. Study in general: Some COVID-19 samples were acute and others convalescent; all came from the United States, Italy and Spain. T cells, B-cell-depleted T cells, or PBMCs supplied cDNA or gDNA.

The sequencing input was PBMCs or T cells enriched from blood (not recorded which). V is TRBV19 and J is TRBJ1-3; D call uncertain. The clonotype comes from a woman in her sixties or seventies who had recovered from COVID-19. This chain's CDR3 is CASSGGGNTIYF. The CDR3 nucleotides read TGTGCCAGTAGTGGCGGGGGAAACACCATATATTTT.